Sequencing of this T cell receptor beta chain was carried out in a study of siplizumab effects on memory and regulatory T cells. Clones were read by immunoSEQ multiplex PCR, and TCRdb kept only the in-frame ones, dropping some. The sample has 50,000 to 55,000 clones, over 90% seen once. V dropped 4 bases and J dropped 4 bases, with 12 bases sitting between them. CDR1 and CDR2 (germline): SGHKS, YYEKEE (reference sequence). This CDR3 is 13 amino acids long. As regards this clone: Its antigen remains unknown.

General study findings and limits: Fewer alloreactive sequences mapped to unstimulated CD4+ memory cells under siplizumab.

Sequenced: CD8+ T cells sorted from blood. The chain couples TRBV5-5 to TRBJ2-7; no clear D. The TCR originated in a human donor in good health. This CDR3 reads CASSVDLIYEQYF. The CDR3, as DNA: TGTGCCAGCAGCGTGGACCTGATTTACGAGCAGTACTTC.